A single sample gave rise to the 5 T cell receptor beta chains below, sequenced in a study of regulatory T cells in long-lasting Graves disease. As to time point: newly diagnosed GD, antithyroid drugs for less than 3 months. PBMCs were the source of the RNA used for TCR sequencing. Sequencing libraries for TCR beta were prepared with iRepertoire HTBI primers and Arm-PCR of CDR3 regions. MiXCR was run by TCRdb on the multiplex PCR reads, yielding one entry per CDR3 protein. The table includes about 440,000 distinct CDR3 sequences, about a sixth detected once. The same data also went into a second study, on T cells in Graves' hyperthyroidism and ophthalmopathy.

The starting material was peripheral blood mononuclear cells (PBMCs), obtained at new diagnosis, from a patient treated with antithyroid drugs. The receptors derive from a woman aged 30 to 39 with Graves disease.

This clonotype was seen a handful of times. The V gene is TRBV7-9, the J gene TRBJ2-7, with D perhaps TRBD2 (5 bases). Germline V gene sequence: CDR1 SEHNR, CDR2 FQNEAQ (reference sequence). V was trimmed by 2 bases and J by 2 bases, leaving 10 bases between them. CDR3 size: 14 residues. In DNA form, the CDR3 reads TGTGCCAGCAGCTTAACCGGGATTCCCTACGAGCAGTACTTC. Encoded protein: CASSLTGIPYEQYF.

At least ten counts were recorded for this clonotype. The CDR3 is CASSGHRVWNEQFF. The CDR3 DNA sequence: TGTGCCAGCAGTGGACACAGGGTGTGGAATGAGCAGTTCTTC. The chain has TRBV27 and TRBJ2-1, with a tentative D call TRBD1 (6 bases). The CDR3 length is 14 residues. Trimming removed 5 bases from V and 7 bases from J, with 15 bases in between. Per the germline V gene, CDR1 is MNHEY and CDR2 is SMNVEV (reference sequence).

This clonotype has more than one count but fewer than ten. The chain has TRBV7-6 and TRBJ1-1, with no clear D. Germline CDR1 SGHVS, CDR2 FNYEAQ. Trimming left V 0 bases short and J 7 bases short, with 9 bases between. The CDR3 has 13 amino acids. The CDR3 sequence: CASSLAPRNEAFF. Here the CDR3 DNA reads TGTGCCAGCAGCTTAGCTCCCAGAAATGAAGCTTTCTTT.

This clonotype appeared many times. J is TRBJ1-1 and V is TRBV11-2; D gene unclear. V lost 7 bases and J lost 2, with 11 bases in between. This CDR3 has 13 residues. Germline lookup yields CDR1 SGHAT and CDR2 FQNNGV. CDR3 coding DNA: TGTGCCAGCAACCCCGGCGGTAACACTGAAGCTTTCTTT. As protein: CASNPGGNTEAFF.

This clonotype was counted ten times or more. The V call is TRBV6-2 or TRBV6-3, the J call TRBJ1-4; 12 bases agree with TRBD1. The CDR3 consists of 15 residues. V was clipped by 5 bases and J by 3 bases; unmatched bases: 1. Germline V gives CDR1 MNHEY, CDR2 SVGEGT. CDR3 in amino acids: CASSGTGGSNEKLFF. As DNA, the CDR3 is TGTGCCAGCAGTGGGACAGGGGGCTCTAATGAAAAACTGTTTTTT.